This T cell receptor beta chain stems from a study of T cell changes during pregnancy in multiple sclerosis. Clones were read by immunoSEQ multiplex PCR, and TCRdb kept only the in-frame ones, dropping some. The sample consists of 65,000 to 90,000 clones, 92% of them appearing once. Germline lookup yields CDR1 SGHRS and CDR2 YFSETQ. The CDR3 length is 16 residues. Trimming stripped 0 bases from V and 1 base from J, with 10 bases between. This TCR came from a female donor with multiple sclerosis, enrolled in a pregnancy study. This rearrangement joins TRBV5-1 to TRBJ2-2; D is perhaps TRBD2 (5 bases). Here the sequenced sample was peripheral blood, taken in the second trimester of pregnancy. The CDR3 region is CASSLEVGVNTGELFF. The DNA of the CDR3 is TGCGCCAGCAGCTTGGAGGTGGGAGTGAACACCGGGGAGCTGTTTTTT.